This T cell receptor (beta chain) was sequenced for a study of radiotherapy plus CTLA-4 blockade in lung cancer. Study results and limitations: Blood saw expansion of tumor-derived TCR clones after radiotherapy plus ipilimumab.

Ipilimumab-mediated CTLA-4 blockade plus focal radiation was given to patients having chemo-refractory metastatic non-small-cell lung cancer. Details on this clone: Its target is not known.

Germline V gene lookup returns CDR1 GTSNPN and CDR2 SVGIG (reference sequence). The CDR3 has 17 residues. The V and J ends lost 3 bases and 0 bases, in that order; junction bases with no gene match: 13. Generated by immunoSEQ multiplex PCR, the TCRdb table keeps only in-frame clones and is missing some. The data show some 37,000 clones, about 70% seen once. Sequencing was performed on peripheral blood, taken from a patient treated with radiotherapy plus ipilimumab. The receptor's source is a human donor with non-small cell lung cancer who had stable disease on radiotherapy plus ipilimumab. The V gene is TRBV30, the J gene TRBJ2-7, with TRBD2 matching over 8 bases. As DNA, the CDR3 is TGTGCCTGGAGCAGGAGCAGCGGGGGTATTCTCTCCTACGAGCAGTACTTC. Translating it yields CAWSRSSGGILSYEQYF.